This note documents a single T cell receptor beta chain sequence. This entry comes from a study of T cell responses to AZD1222 COVID-19 vaccine. Germline-derived CDR1 and CDR2 are LNHDA and SQIVND (reference sequence). V dropped 7 bases and J dropped 5 bases, with 14 bases sitting between them. CDR3 length: 13 residues. Profiled with immunoSEQ multiplex PCR; TCRdb holds only in-frame clones, not every one. This sample has 95,000 to 100,000 clones, with more than 75% found just once. This clonotype was obtained from an adult who received the AZD1222 COVID-19 vaccine. This rearrangement joins TRBV19 to TRBJ2-5; TRBD1 is a possible D gene (6 bases). This sample comprised peripheral blood, obtained 28 days after the second AZD1222 dose. For the CDR3, the DNA is TGTGCCAGTAACCCTACGCAGGGGGAGACCCAGTACTTC. Translation gives CASNPTQGETQYF.